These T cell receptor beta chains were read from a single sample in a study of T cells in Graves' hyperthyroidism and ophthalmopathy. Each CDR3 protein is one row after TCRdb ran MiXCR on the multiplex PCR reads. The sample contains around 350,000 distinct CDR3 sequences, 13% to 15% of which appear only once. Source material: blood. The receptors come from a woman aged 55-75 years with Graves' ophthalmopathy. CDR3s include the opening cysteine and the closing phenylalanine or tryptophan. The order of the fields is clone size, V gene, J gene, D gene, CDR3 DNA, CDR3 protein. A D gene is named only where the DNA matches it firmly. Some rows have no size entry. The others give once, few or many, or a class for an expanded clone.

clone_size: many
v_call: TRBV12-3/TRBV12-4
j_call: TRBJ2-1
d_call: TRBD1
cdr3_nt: TGTGCCAGCAGGAACGAGGGACAGGGGGACAATGAGCAGTTCTTC
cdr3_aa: CASRNEGQGDNEQFF

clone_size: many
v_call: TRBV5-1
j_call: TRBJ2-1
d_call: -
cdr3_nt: TGCGCCAGCAGCCCGGGCCCGGGGGCGTCCTACAATGAGCAGTTCTTC
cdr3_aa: CASSPGPGASYNEQFF

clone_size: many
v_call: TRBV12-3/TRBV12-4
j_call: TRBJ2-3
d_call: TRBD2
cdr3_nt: TGTGCCAGCAGTTTGTTAGCGGGAGCGACAGATACGCAGTATTTT
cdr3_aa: CASSLLAGATDTQYF

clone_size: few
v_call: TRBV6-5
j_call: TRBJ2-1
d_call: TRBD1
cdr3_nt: TGTGCCAGCAGTTACCAGGACAGGGGGGTAGATGAGCAGTTCTTC
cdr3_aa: CASSYQDRGVDEQFF

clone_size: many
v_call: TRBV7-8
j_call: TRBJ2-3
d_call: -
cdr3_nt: TGTGCCAGCAGCTCCCTGAGCCTAGCAGACACAGATACGCAGTATTTT
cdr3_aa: CASSSLSLADTDTQYF

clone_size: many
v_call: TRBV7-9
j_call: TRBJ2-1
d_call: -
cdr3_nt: TGTGCCAGCAGCTTAGGTTGGACACAGTACAATGAGCAGTTCTTC
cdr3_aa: CASSLGWTQYNEQFF

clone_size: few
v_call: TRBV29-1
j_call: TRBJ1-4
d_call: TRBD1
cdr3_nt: TGCAGCGTTGAATTGACAGGGGGTGAGCTAAATGAAAAACTGTTTTTT
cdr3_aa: CSVELTGGELNEKLFF

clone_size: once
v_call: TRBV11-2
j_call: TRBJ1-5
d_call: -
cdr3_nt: TGTGCCAGCAGCTTAGGGGAGAGTCAGCCCCAGCATTTT
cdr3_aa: CASSLGESQPQHF

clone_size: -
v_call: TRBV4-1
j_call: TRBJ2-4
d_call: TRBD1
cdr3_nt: TGCGCCAGCAGCCCCCGACAGGGATTAGCCAAAAACATTCAGTACTTC
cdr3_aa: CASSPRQGLAKNIQYF

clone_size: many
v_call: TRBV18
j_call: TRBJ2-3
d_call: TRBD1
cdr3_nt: TGTGCCAGCTCACCGGAGACAGGGGATTATACGCAGTATTTT
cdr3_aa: CASSPETGDYTQYF

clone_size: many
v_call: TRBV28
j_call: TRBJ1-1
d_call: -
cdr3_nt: TGTGCCAGCAGTTTACGGGGTGAAGCTTTCTTT
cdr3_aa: CASSLRGEAFF

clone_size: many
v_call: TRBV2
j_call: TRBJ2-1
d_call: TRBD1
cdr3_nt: TGTGCCATCATCCCGGGACAGGGGGCGAATGAGCAGTTCTTC
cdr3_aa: CAIIPGQGANEQFF

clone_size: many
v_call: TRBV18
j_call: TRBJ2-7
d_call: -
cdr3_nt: TGTGCCAGCTCACCAGAGGCCTACGAGCAGTACTTC
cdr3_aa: CASSPEAYEQYF

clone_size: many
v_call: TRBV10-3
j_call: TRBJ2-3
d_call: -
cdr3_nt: TGTGCCGTCCTAGGGGGGTATACAGATACGCAGTATTTT
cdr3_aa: CAVLGGYTDTQYF

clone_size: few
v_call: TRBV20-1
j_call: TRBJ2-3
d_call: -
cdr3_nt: TGCAGTGCTAGTACTCCGGGAGTAACAGATACGCAGTATTTT
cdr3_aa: CSASTPGVTDTQYF

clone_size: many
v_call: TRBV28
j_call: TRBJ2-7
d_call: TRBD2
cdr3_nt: TGTGCCAGTACTAGCGGGCGGACCGTATACGAGCAGTACTTC
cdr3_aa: CASTSGRTVYEQYF

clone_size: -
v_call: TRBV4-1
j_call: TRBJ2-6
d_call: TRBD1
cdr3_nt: TGCGCCAGCAGCCCCCGGGACAGATCCTTCTCTGGGGCCAACGTCCTGACTTTC
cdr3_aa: CASSPRDRSFSGANVLTF

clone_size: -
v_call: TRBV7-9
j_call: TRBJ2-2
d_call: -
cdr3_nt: TGTGCCAGCAGCTTAGGACCGGGGGCTAGGACCGGGGAGCTGTTTTTT
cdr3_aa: CASSLGPGARTGELFF

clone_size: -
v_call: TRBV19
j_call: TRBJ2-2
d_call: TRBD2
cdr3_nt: TGTGCCAGTAGTACTAGCGGGAGTTCCGGGGAGCTGTTTTTT
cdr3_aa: CASSTSGSSGELFF

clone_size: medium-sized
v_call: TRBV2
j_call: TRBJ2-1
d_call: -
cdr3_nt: TGTGCCAGCAACGACCACTCCTACAATGAGCAGTTCTTC
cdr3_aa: CASNDHSYNEQFF

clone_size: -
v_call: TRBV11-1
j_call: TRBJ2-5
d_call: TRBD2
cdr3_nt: TGTGCCAGCAGCATGACTAGCGGGAAGGAGACCCAGTACTTC
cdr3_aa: CASSMTSGKETQYF

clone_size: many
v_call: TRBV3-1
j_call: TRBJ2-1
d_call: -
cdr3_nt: TGTGCCAGCAGCCCCCGAGGGAGGCGCGGCTTATCCTCCTACAATAAGCAGTTCTTC
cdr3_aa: CASSPRGRRGLSSYNKQFF